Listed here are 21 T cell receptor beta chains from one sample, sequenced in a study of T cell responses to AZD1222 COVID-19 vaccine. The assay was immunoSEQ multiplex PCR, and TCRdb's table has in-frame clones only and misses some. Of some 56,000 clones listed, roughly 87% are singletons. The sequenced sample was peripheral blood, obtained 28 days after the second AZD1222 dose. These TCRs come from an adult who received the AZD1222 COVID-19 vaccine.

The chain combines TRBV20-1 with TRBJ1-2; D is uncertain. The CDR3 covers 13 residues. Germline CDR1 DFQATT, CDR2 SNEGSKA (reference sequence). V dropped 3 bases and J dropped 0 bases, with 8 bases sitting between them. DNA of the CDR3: TGCAGTGCTAGTCTGAACGCTAACTATGGCTACACCTTC. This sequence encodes CSASLNANYGYTF.

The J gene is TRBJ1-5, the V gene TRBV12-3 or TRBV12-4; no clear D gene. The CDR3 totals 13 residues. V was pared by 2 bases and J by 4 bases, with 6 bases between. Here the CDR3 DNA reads TGTGCCAGCAGTTTAAACGAGAATCAGCCCCAGCATTTT. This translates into CASSLNENQPQHF.

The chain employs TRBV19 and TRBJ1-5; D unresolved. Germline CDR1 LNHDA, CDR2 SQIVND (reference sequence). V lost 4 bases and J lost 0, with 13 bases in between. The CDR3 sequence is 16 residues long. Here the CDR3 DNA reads TGTGCCAGTAGTACTCCCACAAGGGCTAGCAATCAGCCCCAGCATTTT. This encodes CASSTPTRASNQPQHF.

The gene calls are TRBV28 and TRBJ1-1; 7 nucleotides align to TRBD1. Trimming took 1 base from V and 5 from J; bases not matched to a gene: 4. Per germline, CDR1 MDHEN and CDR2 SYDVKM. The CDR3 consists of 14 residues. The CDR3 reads CASSLSGGETEAFF. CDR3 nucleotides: TGTGCCAGCAGTTTATCAGGGGGAGAGACTGAAGCTTTCTTT. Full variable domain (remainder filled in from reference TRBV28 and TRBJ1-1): DVKVTQSSRYLVKRTGEKVFLECVQDMDHENMFWYRQDPGLGLRLIYFSYDVKMKEKGDIPEGYSVSREKKERFSLILESASTNQTSMYLCASSLSGGETEAFFGQGTRLTVV.

DNA for the CDR3: TGTGCCAGCAGCTTAGCCGGGACAGGATATGCAAAACTGTTTTTT. This codes for CASSLAGTGYAKLFF. The rearrangement links TRBV7-9 to TRBJ1-4; 8 bases align to TRBD1. This CDR3 region has 15 residues. The germline V gene encodes CDR1 SEHNR and CDR2 FQNEAQ (reference sequence). V dropped 0 bases and J dropped 10; count of bases not matched to a gene: 7.

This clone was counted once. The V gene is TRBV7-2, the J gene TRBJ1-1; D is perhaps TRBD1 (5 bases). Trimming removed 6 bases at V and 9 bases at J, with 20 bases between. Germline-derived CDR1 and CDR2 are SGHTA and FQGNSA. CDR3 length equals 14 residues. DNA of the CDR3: TGTGCCAGCAGTTTCCAGCCCGTGGGGGAACAAGCTTTCTTT. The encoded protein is CASSFQPVGEQAFF. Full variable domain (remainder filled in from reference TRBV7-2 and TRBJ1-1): GAGVSQSPSNKVTEKGKDVELRCDPISGHTALYWYRQSLGQGLEFLIYFQGNSAPDKSGLPSDRFSAERTGGSVSTLTIQRTQQEDSAVYLCASSFQPVGEQAFFGQGTRLTVV.

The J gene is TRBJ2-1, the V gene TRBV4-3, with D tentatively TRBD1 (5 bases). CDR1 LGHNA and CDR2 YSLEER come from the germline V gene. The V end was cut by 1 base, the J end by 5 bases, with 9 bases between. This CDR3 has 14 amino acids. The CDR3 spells CASSQVVGDNEQFF. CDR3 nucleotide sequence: TGCGCCAGCAGCCAAGTAGTAGGGGACAATGAGCAGTTCTTC.

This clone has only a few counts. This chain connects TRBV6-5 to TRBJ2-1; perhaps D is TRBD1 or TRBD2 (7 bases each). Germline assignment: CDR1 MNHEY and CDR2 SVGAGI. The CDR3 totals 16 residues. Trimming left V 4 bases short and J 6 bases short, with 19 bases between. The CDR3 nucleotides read TGTGCCAGCAGTTCTCTTCGACAGGGAGGGAGCAATGAGCAGTTCTTC. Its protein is CASSSLRQGGSNEQFF.

CDR3 nucleotides: TGTGCCAGCAGCCCGGACAGGGGTGAGCAGTTCTTC. It encodes CASSPDRGEQFF. This rearrangement joins TRBV7-2 to TRBJ2-1; 9 bases fit TRBD1. V was clipped by 5 bases and J by 9 bases; unmatched bases: 2. This CDR3 is built from 12 residues. Per germline, CDR1 SGHTA and CDR2 FQGNSA.

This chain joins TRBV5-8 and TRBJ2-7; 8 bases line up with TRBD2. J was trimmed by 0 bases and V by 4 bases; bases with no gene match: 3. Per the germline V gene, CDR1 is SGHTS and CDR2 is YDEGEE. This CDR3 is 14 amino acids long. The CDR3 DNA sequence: TGTGCCAGCAGCCCCGGGACTAGCTCCTACGAGCAGTACTTC. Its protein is CASSPGTSSYEQYF.

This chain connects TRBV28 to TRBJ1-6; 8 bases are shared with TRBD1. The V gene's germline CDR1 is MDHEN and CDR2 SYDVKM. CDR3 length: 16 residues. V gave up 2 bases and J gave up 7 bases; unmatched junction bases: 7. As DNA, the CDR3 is TGTGCCAGCAGTTTAGCGACAGGGGAAGGGAATTCACCCCTCCACTTT. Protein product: CASSLATGEGNSPLHF.

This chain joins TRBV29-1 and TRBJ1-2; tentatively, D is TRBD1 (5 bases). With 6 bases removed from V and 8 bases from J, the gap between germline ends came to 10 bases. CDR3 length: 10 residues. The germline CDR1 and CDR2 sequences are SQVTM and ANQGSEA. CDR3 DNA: TGCAGCGTCCAACAGGCGGGCTACACCTTC. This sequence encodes CSVQQAGYTF.

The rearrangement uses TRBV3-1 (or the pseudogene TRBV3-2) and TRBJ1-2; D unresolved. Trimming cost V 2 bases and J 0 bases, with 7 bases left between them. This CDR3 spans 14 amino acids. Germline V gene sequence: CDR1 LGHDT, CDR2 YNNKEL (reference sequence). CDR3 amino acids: CASSQFDSNYGYTF. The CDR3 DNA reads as TGTGCCAGCAGCCAATTCGATTCTAACTATGGCTACACCTTC.

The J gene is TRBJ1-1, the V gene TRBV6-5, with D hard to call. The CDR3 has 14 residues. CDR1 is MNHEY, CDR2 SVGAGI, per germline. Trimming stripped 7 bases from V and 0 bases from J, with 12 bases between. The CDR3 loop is CASTPQFLNTEAFF. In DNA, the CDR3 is TGTGCCAGCACCCCCCAGTTCCTGAACACTGAAGCTTTCTTT.

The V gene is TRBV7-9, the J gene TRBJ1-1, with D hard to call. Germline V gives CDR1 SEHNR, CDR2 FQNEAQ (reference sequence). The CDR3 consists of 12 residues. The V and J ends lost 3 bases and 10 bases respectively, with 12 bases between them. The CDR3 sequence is CASSFVEGVAFF. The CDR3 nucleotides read TGTGCCAGCAGCTTTGTGGAGGGAGTAGCTTTCTTT.

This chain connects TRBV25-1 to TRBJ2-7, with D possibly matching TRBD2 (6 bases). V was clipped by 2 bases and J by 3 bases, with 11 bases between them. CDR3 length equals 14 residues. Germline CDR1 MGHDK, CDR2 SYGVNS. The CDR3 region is CASSETGRFYEQYF. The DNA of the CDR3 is TGTGCCAGCAGTGAAACCGGGAGATTCTACGAGCAGTACTTC.

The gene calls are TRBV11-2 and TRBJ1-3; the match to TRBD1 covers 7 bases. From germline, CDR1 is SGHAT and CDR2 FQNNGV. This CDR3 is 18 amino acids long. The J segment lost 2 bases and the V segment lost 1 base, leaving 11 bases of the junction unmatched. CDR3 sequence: CASSLVGAGGTTGNTIYF. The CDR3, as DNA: TGTGCCAGCAGCTTAGTGGGAGCAGGGGGTACTACTGGAAACACCATATATTTT.

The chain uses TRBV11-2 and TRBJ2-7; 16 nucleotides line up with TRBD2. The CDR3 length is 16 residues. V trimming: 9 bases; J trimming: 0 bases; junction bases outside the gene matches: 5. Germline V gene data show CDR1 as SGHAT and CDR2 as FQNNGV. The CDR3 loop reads CASRGLAGGSSYEQYF. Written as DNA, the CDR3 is TGTGCCAGTCGGGGACTAGCGGGGGGGAGCTCCTACGAGCAGTACTTC.

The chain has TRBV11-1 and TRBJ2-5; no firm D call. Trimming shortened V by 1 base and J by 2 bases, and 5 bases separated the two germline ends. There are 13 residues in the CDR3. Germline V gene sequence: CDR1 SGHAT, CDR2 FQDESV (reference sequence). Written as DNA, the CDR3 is TGTGCCAGCAGCTTAGAAAATCAAGAGACCCAGTACTTC. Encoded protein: CASSLENQETQYF. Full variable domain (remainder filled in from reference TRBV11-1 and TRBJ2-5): EAEVAQSPRYKITEKSQAVAFWCDPISGHATLYWYRQILGQGPELLVQFQDESVVDDSQLPKDRFSAERLKGVDSTLKIQPAELGDSAMYLCASSLENQETQYFGPGTRLLVL.

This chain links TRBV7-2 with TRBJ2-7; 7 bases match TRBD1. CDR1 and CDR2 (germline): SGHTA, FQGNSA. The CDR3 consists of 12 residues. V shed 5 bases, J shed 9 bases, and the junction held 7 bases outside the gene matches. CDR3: CASSEQDRWQYF. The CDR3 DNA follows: TGTGCCAGCAGCGAGCAGGACAGGTGGCAGTACTTC.

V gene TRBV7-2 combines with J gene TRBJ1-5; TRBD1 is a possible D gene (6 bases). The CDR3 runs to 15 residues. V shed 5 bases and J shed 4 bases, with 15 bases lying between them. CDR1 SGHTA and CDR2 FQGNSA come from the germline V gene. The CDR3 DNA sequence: TGTGCCAGCAGCCCCTCGGGGGCTCTTAATCAGCCCCAGCATTTT. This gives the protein CASSPSGALNQPQHF.